A single sample is the source of the 32 T cell receptor beta chains below, sequenced in a study of blood T cells in healthy people across ages. Sample-barcoded 5' priming and a J-beta primer mix drove a second PCR of 7 to 11 cycles. One entry per CDR3 protein results from TCRdb running MiXCR on the 5' RACE reads. The repertoire holds 1.5 million to 2 million distinct CDR3 sequences, with roughly 27% as singletons. The sequencing sample was made of blood. These receptors came from a woman in her thirties in good health.

The rearrangement uses TRBV28 and TRBJ1-5, with D possibly matching TRBD1 (5 bases). The CDR3 extends over 15 amino acids. The V gene lost 8 bases and the J gene lost 1 base, with 15 bases spanning the gap. CDR1 is MDHEN, CDR2 SYDVKM, per germline. Written as DNA, the CDR3 is TGTGCCAGCGGGTTGTGGGGGAGCAGCAATCAGCCCCAGCATTTT. Encoded protein: CASGLWGSSNQPQHF.

This clonotype has more than one count but fewer than ten. The V call is TRBV20-1, the J call TRBJ2-3, with TRBD2 matching over 10 bases. After removal of 2 bases from V and 2 bases from J, the junction contained 4 bases not matched to a gene. Germline-derived CDR1 and CDR2 are DFQATT and SNEGSKA (reference sequence). This CDR3 contains 15 residues. The CDR3 region has the DNA TGCAGTGCTAGAATTAGCGGGGGGTCCACAGATACGCAGTATTTT. Its translation: CSARISGGSTDTQYF.

The chain combines TRBV12-3 or TRBV12-4 with TRBJ2-5; the D gene is possibly TRBD2 (6 bases). CDR3 length: 14 residues. The V end was cut by 1 base, the J end by 4 bases, with 10 bases between. The CDR3 DNA sequence: TGTGCCAGCAGTTTAGAGGCGCGGGGAGAGACCCAGTACTTC. It codes for CASSLEARGETQYF.

This sequence joins TRBV6-2 or TRBV6-3 and TRBJ2-2; tentative D call: TRBD1 (6 bases). Germline V gene data show CDR1 as MNHEY and CDR2 as SVGEGT. V shed 9 bases and J shed 1 base, with 15 bases lying between them. CDR3 size: 15 residues. CDR3 in amino acids: CASLSPGQNTGELFF. The CDR3 DNA reads TGTGCCAGTTTATCTCCGGGACAGAACACCGGGGAGCTGTTTTTT.

This clonotype appeared a few times. The chain joins TRBV6-2 or TRBV6-3 to TRBJ1-5; 9 nucleotides match TRBD1. Germline CDR1 MNHEY, CDR2 SVGEGT. CDR3 length: 15 amino acids. V was clipped by 6 bases and J by 3 bases; unmatched bases: 6. CDR3 protein: CASSPGTGPNQPQHF. CDR3 nucleotides: TGTGCCAGCAGCCCCGGGACAGGGCCCAATCAGCCCCAGCATTTT.

This chain links TRBV12-5 with TRBJ1-1; D unresolved. From germline, CDR1 is LGHNT and CDR2 FRNRAP. The CDR3 runs to 12 residues. Trimming pared 5 bases from V and 7 bases from J, leaving 11 bases between. CDR3 region: CASGPDSGEAFF. CDR3 sequence (DNA): TGTGCTAGTGGTCCCGACTCCGGTGAAGCTTTCTTT. The whole variable domain, remainder taken from reference TRBV12-5 and TRBJ1-1, is DARVTQTPRHKVTEMGQEVTMRCQPILGHNTVFWYRQTMMQGLELLAYFRNRAPLDDSGMPKDRFSAEMPDATLATLKIQPSEPRDSAVYFCASGPDSGEAFFGQGTRLTVV.

This clonotype was seen at least ten times. The chain carries TRBV4-1 and TRBJ1-2, with 7 bases matching TRBD1. There are 19 residues in the CDR3. Germline trimming cut 0 bases from V and 4 bases from J; bases unmatched to any gene: 17. CDR1 is MGHRA and CDR2 is YSYEKL in the germline V gene. CDR3 protein: CASSQDRGDSPARSYGYTF. CDR3 bases: TGCGCCAGCAGCCAAGATCGGGGGGACAGCCCCGCGAGATCCTATGGCTACACCTTC.

This clonotype appeared many times. The CDR3 loop reads CATPGQEFADTQYF. CDR3 coding DNA: TGTGCCACTCCGGGACAGGAGTTTGCAGATACGCAGTATTTT. The V call is TRBV14, the J call TRBJ2-3; 8 nucleotides line up with TRBD1. The V segment lost 10 bases and the J segment 4 bases; nucleotides outside the gene matches: 10. Germline-derived CDR1 and CDR2 are SGHDN and FVKESK. This CDR3 is 14 amino acids long.

This chain connects TRBV4-1 to TRBJ2-1; 9 bases agree with TRBD2. J was trimmed by 2 bases and V by 1 base; bases with no gene match: 3. In germline, CDR1 is MGHRA, CDR2 YSYEKL. The CDR3 is made up of 16 amino acids. CDR3 residues: CASSQGGLATYNEQFF. In nucleotides, the CDR3 is TGCGCCAGCAGCCAAGGCGGACTAGCGACCTACAATGAGCAGTTCTTC.

This clonotype has only a few counts. V and J are TRBV6-6 and TRBJ1-5, with D perhaps TRBD1 (6 bases). V was shortened by 4 bases and J by 4 bases, with 20 bases between the two germline ends. The CDR3 covers 17 residues. Germline CDR1 and CDR2: MNHNY and SVGAGI (reference sequence). Here the CDR3 reads CASSSNRVTLGNQPQHF. Here the CDR3 DNA reads TGTGCCAGCAGTTCTAACAGGGTAACCCTAGGAAATCAGCCCCAGCATTTT.

Many counts were recorded for this clonotype. CDR3: CASSRVAGGHVTQYF. The CDR3 nucleotides read TGTGCCAGCAGCCGAGTAGCGGGGGGGCACGTGACCCAGTACTTC. The genes are TRBV7-2 and TRBJ2-5, with 11 positions matching TRBD2. Germline CDR1 is SGHTA and CDR2 is FQGNSA. CDR3 length: 15 residues. J gave up 7 bases and V 5 bases, and 9 bases lay outside the gene matches.

This clonotype was counted ten times or more. The genes are TRBV5-1 and TRBJ2-1, with a possible D match to TRBD2 (5 bases). Trimming pared 0 bases from V and 0 bases from J, leaving 10 bases between. The CDR3 is made up of 16 amino acids. Germline V lookup: CDR1 SGHRS, CDR2 YFSETQ. CDR3: CASSLGLTVSYNEQFF. CDR3 sequence (DNA): TGCGCCAGCAGCTTGGGACTAACGGTCTCCTACAATGAGCAGTTCTTC.

This chain joins TRBV11-2 and TRBJ1-2; D is perhaps TRBD1 (6 bases). Trimming took 4 bases from V and 8 from J, leaving 17 bases between them. This CDR3 is 14 amino acids long. Germline V gene lookup returns CDR1 SGHAT and CDR2 FQNNGV. CDR3 coding DNA: TGTGCCAGCAGCTCGCTAGGGGGGTCTAGAGGCTACACCTTC. As protein: CASSSLGGSRGYTF.

The rearrangement links TRBV4-1 to TRBJ2-2; 8 nucleotides agree with TRBD1. In germline, CDR1 is MGHRA, CDR2 YSYEKL. This CDR3 spans 17 amino acids. V gave up 4 bases and J gave up 6 bases; unmatched junction bases: 13. DNA of the CDR3: TGCGCCAGCAGCCCCGGACAGGGAAGAGGGCAACCCGGGGAGCTGTTTTTT. It encodes CASSPGQGRGQPGELFF.

For this clonotype: Germline is not matched at one junction end, which may reflect a read error. The V and J genes are TRBV10-3 and TRBJ2-4; 7 nucleotides align to TRBD2. Germline CDR1 and CDR2: ENHRY and SYGVKD. The CDR3 length is 13 residues. CDR3: CAISENWGREQDF. CDR3 sequence (DNA): TGTGCCATCAGTGAGAACTGGGGGAGGGAGCAGGACTTC.

CDR3 nucleotides: TGCGCCAGCAGCTTGACGACCTATTCCTACGAGCAGTACTTC. It translates to CASSLTTYSYEQYF. This chain links TRBV5-1 with TRBJ2-7; D remains ambiguous. Trimming removed 1 base from V and 1 base from J, with 9 bases in between. The CDR3 length is 14 residues. Germline CDR1 reads SGHRS; CDR2 reads YFSETQ.

The chain carries TRBV6-2 or TRBV6-3 and TRBJ1-2, with a possible D match to TRBD1 (6 bases). Germline V gene data show CDR1 as MNHEY and CDR2 as SVGEGT. This CDR3 comprises 13 residues. The V end lost 6 bases, the J end lost 7 bases, and 15 bases lay between the germline ends. CDR3 region: CASSSGTRIGYTF. The DNA for the CDR3 is TGTGCCAGCAGCTCCGGGACACGGATTGGCTACACCTTC.

The sample holds many counts of this clonotype. J is TRBJ2-7 and V is TRBV6-5, with TRBD1 as a possible D gene (6 bases). Germline CDR1 MNHEY, CDR2 SVGAGI. V dropped 6 bases and J dropped 0 bases, with 15 bases sitting between them. This CDR3 spans 15 amino acids. The CDR3 loop is CASRKRTESSYEQYF. In nucleotides, the CDR3 is TGTGCCAGCAGGAAACGGACAGAAAGCTCCTACGAGCAGTACTTC.

V and J are TRBV27 and TRBJ2-7, with a possible D match to TRBD2 (6 bases). Trimming took off 3 bases at V and 4 bases at J, with 16 bases between the two ends. The germline V gene encodes CDR1 MNHEY and CDR2 SMNVEV (reference sequence). CDR3 length: 15 residues. Here the CDR3 DNA reads TGTGCCAGCAGTTTCAGTTATTCGGGGGTATACGAGCAGTACTTC. Protein product: CASSFSYSGVYEQYF.

The table lists this clonotype with a few counts. This chain links TRBV5-1 with TRBJ2-3, with D possibly TRBD2 on 6 matching bases. CDR1 and CDR2 (germline): SGHRS, YFSETQ. The CDR3 sequence is 15 residues long. Trimming pared 3 bases from V and 4 bases from J, leaving 15 bases between. The CDR3 coding sequence is TGCGCCAGCAGCTCGGGACTGCGTGGCGCAGATACGCAGTATTTT. Translating gives CASSSGLRGADTQYF.

In its sample, this clonotype was seen a few times. This sequence joins TRBV9 and TRBJ2-2; tentatively, D is TRBD1 (5 bases). V was pared by 2 bases and J by 5 bases, with 7 bases between. The CDR3 contains 13 residues. The germline V gene encodes CDR1 SGDLS and CDR2 YYNGEE. The CDR3 loop is CASSVAGTGELFF. The CDR3 region has the DNA TGTGCCAGCAGCGTTGCAGGGACCGGGGAGCTGTTTTTT.

A note on this clonotype: This could be a read error, since a much larger clone is one nucleotide away. V gene TRBV28 combines with J gene TRBJ2-4; D unclear. Germline V gene data show CDR1 as MDHEN and CDR2 as SYDVKM. The CDR3 totals 12 residues. DNA of the CDR3: TGTGCCGGCAGTTTATGGAAAAACATTCAGTACTTC. Amino acid sequence: CAGSLWKNIQYF.

This clonotype has at least ten counts. The V gene is TRBV20-1, the J gene TRBJ2-5; possibly TRBD2 for D (6 bases). The V gene's germline CDR1 is DFQATT and CDR2 SNEGSKA (reference sequence). V gave up 3 bases and J gave up 4 bases, with 18 bases separating them. The CDR3 runs to 15 residues. The CDR3 here is CSASPEEGLGETQYF. The CDR3 DNA reads TGCAGTGCTAGCCCCGAGGAGGGGCTGGGAGAGACCCAGTACTTC.

The chain combines TRBV4-1 with TRBJ1-1, with D hard to call. Trimming shortened V by 4 bases and J by 4 bases, and 13 bases separated the two germline ends. CDR1 and CDR2 from the germline V gene are MGHRA and YSYEKL. The CDR3 consists of 14 residues. The CDR3, as DNA: TGCGCCAGCAGCCCCCCTTTCGGGCTCACTGAAGCTTTCTTT. It yields the protein CASSPPFGLTEAFF.

There are many counts of this clonotype. The rearrangement uses TRBV5-1 and TRBJ2-4; 8 bases are shared with TRBD2. CDR3 size: 14 residues. V was pared by 0 bases and J by 15 bases, with 11 bases of the junction left unmatched. Germline CDR1 SGHRS, CDR2 YFSETQ. CDR3 protein: CASSLDPAGEKGYF. The CDR3 nucleotides read TGCGCCAGCAGCTTGGACCCAGCGGGGGAGAAGGGGTACTTC.

CDR3 residues: CASTKSNTGELFF. The CDR3, as DNA: TGTGCCAGCACCAAATCGAACACCGGGGAGCTGTTTTTT. The chain employs TRBV6-6 and TRBJ2-2; D not certain. The CDR3 has 13 residues. From germline, CDR1 is MNHNY and CDR2 SVGAGI (reference sequence). The V and J ends lost 7 bases and 0 bases respectively, with 6 bases between them.

The J gene is TRBJ2-3, the V gene TRBV5-1; D gene unclear. Germline values: CDR1 SGHRS, CDR2 YFSETQ. This CDR3 spans 17 amino acids. The germline V and J ends were trimmed by 0 bases and 2 bases, with 16 bases remaining between them. This CDR3 reads CASSLEALGWVTDTQYF. The CDR3, as DNA: TGCGCCAGCAGCTTGGAAGCCCTGGGGTGGGTCACAGATACGCAGTATTTT.

This clonotype was recorded a few times. The V and J genes are TRBV20-1 and TRBJ2-3; TRBD2 matches 10 bases. After removal of 0 bases from V and 4 bases from J, the junction contained 16 bases not matched to a gene. CDR1 is DFQATT, CDR2 SNEGSKA, per germline (reference sequence). This CDR3 spans 19 amino acids. In DNA, the CDR3 is TGCAGTGCTAGAGATCCAGCGGGGGGGCGAAGGTCCCCAGCAGATACGCAGTATTTT. As protein: CSARDPAGGRRSPADTQYF.

This chain connects TRBV3-1 to TRBJ2-7; 15 bases are shared with TRBD2. Germline trimming cut 3 bases from V and 9 bases from J; bases unmatched to any gene: 9. There are 16 residues in the CDR3. Per germline, CDR1 LGHDT and CDR2 YNNKEL (reference sequence). The CDR3 coding sequence is TGTGCCAGCAGCCAGGGACTAGCGGGGGGTTCGGTCGGGCAGTACTTC. Translated, it gives CASSQGLAGGSVGQYF.

The V and J genes are TRBV4-1 and TRBJ2-1, with TRBD1 matching 7 bases. CDR3 size: 16 residues. V shed 0 bases and J 7 bases; nucleotides not matched to a gene: 9. Germline loops: CDR1 MGHRA, CDR2 YSYEKL. This CDR3 is CASSQELTGSLNEQFF. The CDR3 nucleotides read TGCGCCAGCAGCCAAGAATTGACAGGGTCCTTAAATGAGCAGTTCTTC.

The V and J genes are TRBV9 and TRBJ2-1; D gene uncertain. Germline loops: CDR1 SGDLS, CDR2 YYNGEE. V lost 2 bases and J 9 bases, leaving 12 bases between the germline ends. The CDR3 sequence is 13 residues long. CDR3 in amino acids: CASSVFLLGEQFF. The CDR3 nucleotides are TGTGCCAGCAGCGTGTTCTTACTGGGTGAGCAGTTCTTC.

Worth noting for this clonotype: An end of the junction does not agree with germline; a read error may underlie this. The CDR3, as DNA: TGTACCAGCAGCCGGGGGTCTGGGGCCAACGTCCTGACTTTC. Amino acids: CTSSRGSGANVLTF. The chain links TRBV7-6 to TRBJ2-6, with a possible D match to TRBD2 (6 bases). The CDR3 sequence is 14 residues long. Looked up from germline, CDR1 is SGHVS and CDR2 is FNYEAQ.